Shown below are 18 T cell receptor beta chains from a single sample sequenced in a study of cytomegalovirus exposure and HLA in healthy donors. PCR amplification relied on 60 Vbeta primers (plus 13 Jbeta primers). Sequencing was performed with immunoSEQ multiplex PCR; in TCRdb, only in-frame clones are kept and a portion is missing. This sample has about 190,000 clones; roughly 80% occur once, and the top ten carry about 1.5%. Source material: PBMCs. The receptors shown here come from a young woman in good health and CMV-seronegative.

This clone came up a few times. V usage is TRBV5-1 and J usage is TRBJ1-1, with TRBD1 matching 7 bases. CDR1 and CDR2 from the germline V gene are SGHRS and YFSETQ. V lost 3 bases, J lost 1 base, and 6 bases stayed unmatched. The CDR3 extends over 15 amino acids. The CDR3 coding sequence is TGCGCCAGCAGCTGGTCAGGGACAGCGAACACTGAAGCTTTCTTT. This gives the protein CASSWSGTANTEAFF.

This clone has a handful of counts. CDR3 sequence reads: CASRLTGEGETQYF. The CDR3 DNA sequence: TGTGCCAGTAGGTTGACAGGGGAGGGAGAGACCCAGTACTTC. This chain joins TRBV19 and TRBJ2-5; a possible D gene is TRBD1 (8 bases). Germline CDR1 is LNHDA and CDR2 is SQIVND (reference sequence). Trimming left V 6 bases short and J 4 bases short, with 15 bases between. This CDR3 is built from 14 residues.

The chain combines TRBV5-6 with TRBJ2-1; the match to TRBD1 covers 8 bases. Germline loops: CDR1 SGHDT, CDR2 YYEEEE. J was trimmed by 3 bases and V by 4 bases; bases with no gene match: 9. The CDR3 is 16 residues long. Here the CDR3 reads CASSQEDGQGYNEQFF. DNA of the CDR3: TGTGCCAGCAGCCAAGAGGACGGACAGGGCTACAATGAGCAGTTCTTC.

This clone was found once. The chain recombines TRBV5-8 with TRBJ1-4, with D tentatively TRBD1 (6 bases). Trimming shortened V by 0 bases and J by 6 bases, and 15 bases separated the two germline ends. Germline CDR1 and CDR2: SGHTS and YDEGEE. CDR3 length: 16 amino acids. Here the CDR3 reads CASSLVRGAVDEKLFF. CDR3 DNA sequence: TGTGCCAGCAGCTTGGTCAGGGGCGCAGTTGATGAAAAACTGTTTTTT.

This clone was seen more than once but under ten times. This chain connects TRBV7-3 to TRBJ1-1; TRBD1 matches at 8 bases. The germline CDR1 and CDR2 sequences are SGHTA and FQGTGA. CDR3 length: 13 amino acids. Unmatched junction bases numbered 2, after V lost 5 bases and J lost 3 bases. CDR3 region: CASSPTGDTEAFF. CDR3 in DNA: TGTGCCAGCAGCCCGACAGGGGACACTGAAGCTTTCTTT.

V gene TRBV10-1 combines with J gene TRBJ2-7; D not resolved. The V and J ends lost 10 bases and 4 bases respectively, with 14 bases between them. Looked up from germline, CDR1 is WNHNN and CDR2 is SYGVQD (reference sequence). The CDR3 runs to 12 residues. CDR3 DNA sequence: TGCGCCACCCAGAATCCAGGATACGAGCAGTACTTC. Its protein product is CATQNPGYEQYF.

This clone occurred a few times. The chain is built from TRBV7-8 and TRBJ1-5; no firm D call. V was cut by 0 bases and J by 10 bases, with 10 bases left in between. Germline V gene data show CDR1 as SGHVS and CDR2 as FQNEAQ. This CDR3 contains 13 residues. In DNA, the CDR3 is TGTGCCAGCAGCTTAGCCTCAGAGGGTCCCCAGCATTTT. Residues: CASSLASEGPQHF.

This clone has a single count. The chain links TRBV5-6 to TRBJ1-2, with 8 bases matching TRBD1. From germline, CDR1 is SGHDT and CDR2 YYEEEE. J gave up 8 bases and V 4 bases, and 10 bases lay outside the gene matches. This CDR3 contains 14 residues. CDR3 DNA sequence: TGTGCCAGCAGCGTCGGACAGGGAAAGAGCGGCTACACCTTC. Its translation is CASSVGQGKSGYTF. Full variable domain (rest looked up from reference TRBV5-6 and TRBJ1-2): DAGVTQSPTHLIKTRGQQVTLRCSPKSGHDTVSWYQQALGQGPQFIFQYYEEEERQRGNFPDRFSGHQFPNYSSELNVNALLLGDSALYLCASSVGQGKSGYTFGSGTRLTVV.

The chain employs TRBV9 and TRBJ2-7; TRBD1 might be the D (5 bases). The germline V gene has CDR1 SGDLS and CDR2 YYNGEE. The CDR3 runs to 15 residues. Trimming shortened V by 2 bases and J by 1 base, and 13 bases separated the two germline ends. The CDR3 region is CASSVTATHSYEQYF. CDR3 nucleotides: TGTGCCAGCAGCGTGACAGCGACCCATTCCTACGAGCAGTACTTC.

The rearrangement joins TRBV11-2 to TRBJ2-5, with a tentative D call TRBD2 (6 bases). Trimming removed 3 bases at V and 4 bases at J, with 18 bases between. CDR3 length: 16 residues. In germline, CDR1 is SGHAT, CDR2 FQNNGV. This chain's CDR3 is CASSFGSGYGGETQYF. CDR3 nucleotides: TGTGCCAGCAGCTTTGGGTCAGGCTACGGGGGAGAGACCCAGTACTTC.

The V call is TRBV7-9, the J call TRBJ1-4; the D gene is possibly TRBD1 (6 bases). Per the germline V gene, CDR1 is SEHNR and CDR2 is FQNEAQ (reference sequence). The CDR3 length is 16 residues. V lost 4 bases, J lost 0 bases, and 12 bases lay in between. CDR3 DNA sequence: TGTGCCAGCAGCTCCGGACAGACCTCAACTAATGAAAAACTGTTTTTT. It is translated as CASSSGQTSTNEKLFF.

V gene TRBV4-1 combines with J gene TRBJ2-7; unclear D gene. The CDR3 extends over 15 amino acids. V was cut by 1 base and J by 2 bases, with 12 bases left in between. Germline loops: CDR1 MGHRA, CDR2 YSYEKL. The DNA for the CDR3 is TGCGCCAGCAGCCAAGTTGGCGGCCCCACCTACGAGCAGTACTTC. Protein product: CASSQVGGPTYEQYF.

This clone has just a few counts. V is TRBV6-6 and J is TRBJ2-1; TRBD2 might be the D (6 bases). Trimming left V 5 bases short and J 6 bases short, with 20 bases between. Germline values: CDR1 MNHNY, CDR2 SVGAGI (reference sequence). This CDR3 comprises 16 residues. The CDR3 DNA reads TGTGCCAGCAGTCCCGTCGTAGGGTGGGGAGGCAATGAGCAGTTCTTC. Protein: CASSPVVGWGGNEQFF.

The rearrangement joins TRBV4-2 to TRBJ2-1; tentative D call: TRBD2 (5 bases). Germline V gene lookup returns CDR1 LGHNA and CDR2 YNFKEQ. The V end lost 4 bases, the J end lost 6 bases, and 16 bases lay between the germline ends. The CDR3 extends over 15 amino acids. The CDR3 DNA sequence: TGTGCCAGCAGCCCAGACTACTCTGGTAGCAATGAGCAGTTCTTC. Protein: CASSPDYSGSNEQFF.

The V gene is TRBV5-1, the J gene TRBJ1-2; possibly TRBD1 for D (6 bases). The germline CDR1 and CDR2 sequences are SGHRS and YFSETQ. Trimming took off 0 bases at V and 4 bases at J, with 10 bases between the two ends. This CDR3 is 14 amino acids long. DNA of the CDR3: TGCGCCAGCAGCTTGGGGGGGGGCGGCTATGGCTACACCTTC. It translates to CASSLGGGGYGYTF.

The chain joins TRBV4-3 to TRBJ2-7; D is unresolved. Trimming shortened V by 3 bases and J by 1 base, and 10 bases separated the two germline ends. The CDR3 is 14 amino acids. The germline V gene encodes CDR1 LGHNA and CDR2 YSLEER. CDR3: CASSQDTASYEQYF. The CDR3 nucleotides are TGCGCCAGCAGCCAGGATACAGCTTCCTACGAGCAGTACTTC.

The chain links TRBV5-1 to TRBJ1-6, with TRBD1 matching 8 bases. The germline CDR1 and CDR2 sequences are SGHRS and YFSETQ. This CDR3 contains 15 residues. The junction had 5 bases not matched to a gene; V was cut back by 3 bases and J by 6 bases. The CDR3 region has the DNA TGCGCCAGCAGCTCCATAGACAGGGGTAATTCACCCCTCCACTTT. Amino acids: CASSSIDRGNSPLHF.

This CDR3 reads CASSLDNRELQGHEQYF. DNA of the CDR3: TGTGCCAGCAGCTTAGATAACAGGGAATTGCAAGGCCACGAGCAGTACTTC. The chain has TRBV7-6 and TRBJ2-7, with D possibly TRBD1 on 6 matching bases. Trimming shortened V by 1 base and J by 5 bases, and 21 bases separated the two germline ends. This CDR3 is 17 amino acids long. CDR1 and CDR2 from the germline V gene are SGHVS and FNYEAQ.